Below are 7 T cell receptor beta chains sequenced from a single sample in a study of OX40 agonist ivuxolimab in advanced cancers. Generated by immunoSEQ multiplex PCR, the TCRdb table keeps only in-frame clones and is missing some. The profile shows some 71,000 clones, roughly nine tenths of them singletons. This material consisted of CD4+ or CD8+ T cells sorted from blood, taken in a trial of the OX40 agonist ivuxolimab. The receptor source for this set is an adult with an advanced solid tumor such as melanoma, head and neck, liver or kidney cancer.

The chain carries TRBV5-4 and TRBJ2-5; 10 bases map to TRBD2. J lost 7 bases, V lost 0 bases, and 9 bases had no gene match. This CDR3 comprises 16 residues. Looked up from germline, CDR1 is SGHNT and CDR2 is YYREEE (reference sequence). The CDR3 DNA reads as TGTGCCAGCAGCTTGGCTAGCGGGAGTTTAAAGGGGACCCAGTACTTC. Translated, it gives CASSLASGSLKGTQYF.

The chain is built from TRBV19 and TRBJ2-1, with D possibly TRBD2 on 5 matching bases. Germline V gives CDR1 LNHDA, CDR2 SQIVND (reference sequence). V was shortened by 5 bases and J by 4 bases, with 6 bases between the two germline ends. CDR3 length: 12 residues. The CDR3 DNA reads as TGTGCCAGTAGTGAGGGATACAATGAGCAGTTCTTC. Amino acids: CASSEGYNEQFF.

The CDR3 DNA reads as TGTGCCAGCAGCGCCGAGGGAGCGGGAGAGACAGATACGCAGTATTTT. Translating gives CASSAEGAGETDTQYF. V is TRBV9 and J is TRBJ2-3; 8 positions agree with TRBD2. The J segment lost 3 bases and the V segment lost 3 bases, leaving 9 bases of the junction unmatched. CDR1 and CDR2 from the germline V gene are SGDLS and YYNGEE. The CDR3 has 16 residues.

CDR3 nucleotides: TGTGCCAGCAGCCTCGGACAGTATAACACTGAAGCTTTCTTT. This codes for CASSLGQYNTEAFF. The V gene is TRBV5-4, the J gene TRBJ1-1; D is perhaps TRBD1 (6 bases). In germline, CDR1 is SGHNT, CDR2 YYREEE (reference sequence). V lost 4 bases and J lost 2, with 12 bases in between. This CDR3 region has 14 residues.

The J gene is TRBJ1-1, the V gene TRBV28; D remains ambiguous. Trimming shortened V by 1 base and J by 3 bases, and 12 bases separated the two germline ends. The germline V gene has CDR1 MDHEN and CDR2 SYDVKM. The CDR3 covers 15 residues. Written as DNA, the CDR3 is TGTGCCAGCAGTTTATTTTTGCGGGGAGACACTGAAGCTTTCTTT. It encodes CASSLFLRGDTEAFF.

This clone has only one observation. The chain couples TRBV9 to TRBJ2-2, with TRBD2 matching 10 bases. The CDR3 extends over 16 amino acids. Trimming took 4 bases from V and 2 from J; bases not matched to a gene: 5. Germline V lookup: CDR1 SGDLS, CDR2 YYNGEE. DNA for the CDR3: TGTGCCAGCAGCTCCGGACTAGCGGTTAACACCGGGGAGCTGTTTTTT. Amino acids: CASSSGLAVNTGELFF.

This chain joins TRBV9 and TRBJ2-7; D gene unclear. The CDR3 has 15 residues. CDR1 is SGDLS and CDR2 is YYNGEE in the germline V gene. V lost 0 bases and J 0 bases, leaving 10 bases between the germline ends. This CDR3 is CASSVDDFSSYEQYF. CDR3 nucleotides: TGTGCCAGCAGCGTAGACGACTTTAGCTCCTACGAGCAGTACTTC.